This T cell receptor (beta chain) was sequenced in a study of monozygotic twins with inflammatory bowel disease. Added by template switching were UMIs that each held a 6-nucleotide sample barcode. TCRdb re-called the 5' RACE reads; every CDR3 protein appears as one record, without DNA. The sample's table shows approximately 330,000 distinct CDR3 sequences. The sample was blood. The clonotype comes from a human donor with ulcerative colitis or Crohn's disease, or a healthy co-twin of an affected twin (not recorded which).

This CDR3 reads CASSYEKLAGANVLTF. V gene TRBV6-5 combines with J gene TRBJ2-6; TCRdb's D gene call, TRBD2, goes unchecked for lack of DNA. In germline, CDR1 is MNHEY, CDR2 SVGAGI. The CDR3 is 16 residues long.